This TCR beta chain was obtained from a study of tumor and adjacent non-tumor tissue in lung cancer. Points on this clonotype: Its target is not known. A much larger clone differs by one base, so this may be a read error.

Study results and caveats: Compared with tumor, normal lung showed significantly lower TCR diversity.

Three rounds of nested PCR, following a modified ARM-PCR protocol, produced the TCRbeta library. TCRdb ran MiXCR on the multiplex PCR reads and lists one entry per CDR3 protein. The sample includes 100,000 to 150,000 distinct CDR3 sequences, about 66% seen only once; the top ten take 9.5% to 15%. No cell sorting was done before RNA was extracted from the tissue. Trimming left V 4 bases short and J 4 bases short, with 11 bases between. Germline V gene sequence: CDR1 MNHNS, CDR2 SASEGT. The CDR3 consists of 14 residues. The TCR comes from a man aged 30-40 years with non-small cell lung cancer. Source material: lung tumor tissue. J is TRBJ2-1 and V is TRBV6-1; D unresolved. The CDR3, as DNA: TGTGCCAGCAGTGGAAGTCTGGATTACAATGAGCAGTTCTTC. This sequence encodes CASSGSLDYNEQFF.